This TCR beta chain appears in the sequencing data of a study of T cells in localized non-small cell lung cancer. Overall study results and limits: Longer overall survival was linked to higher blood T cell density. In uninvolved adjacent lung, T cell clonality reached its highest value, exceeding tumor.

Germline CDR1 is SGHVS and CDR2 is FQNEAQ. V was clipped by 4 bases and J by 6 bases; unmatched bases: 5. This CDR3 has 13 residues. A word on this clone: What it binds is unknown.

The method was immunoSEQ multiplex PCR; TCRdb's version includes in-frame clones alone and lacks a portion of them. The table lists about 41,000 clones, 70% to 90% of them singletons. The clonotype was recovered from a woman between 18 and 55 years old with stage III lung adenocarcinoma. This specimen was peripheral blood, taken before any cancer treatment. J is TRBJ1-1 and V is TRBV7-8; 7 nucleotides line up with TRBD1. CDR3 sequence reads: CASSYRGLAEAFF. The DNA for the CDR3 is TGTGCCAGCAGCTACAGGGGTCTGGCTGAAGCTTTCTTT.